What follows is one TCR beta chain and its context. V lost 5 bases and J lost 0; bases outside the gene matches: 6. Germline values: CDR1 SQVTM, CDR2 ANQGSEA. CDR3 size: 15 residues. These data belong to a study of graft-versus-host responses after intestinal transplantation. Overall study: Anti-thymocyte globulin induction preceded about 3 years of tacrolimus and steroid maintenance in all recipients.

Generated by immunoSEQ multiplex PCR, the TCRdb table keeps only in-frame clones and is missing some. This table has 30,000 to 45,000 clones, roughly four fifths appearing once. The sequence was collected from a human patient who received an intestinal transplant, so some T cells may come from the graft donor. Sample: PBMCs, taken 1,000 to 1,300 days after transplant. This chain joins TRBV29-1 and TRBJ2-3; 9 bases map to TRBD2. The DNA of the CDR3 is TGCAGCGTTCCCCGACTAGCGGCTAGCACAGATACGCAGTATTTT. Translating gives CSVPRLAASTDTQYF.